This T cell receptor beta chain stems from a study of T cell responses to AZD1222 COVID-19 vaccine (dated by TCRdb to the early 2020s). Study-level background: AZD1222 recipients whose second dose came at about 4 weeks and those whose second dose came at about 12 weeks were combined into one group, since spike-specific TCR depth and breadth did not differ between the two schedules. Trial participants were enrolled into age subgroups of 18-55, 56-69 and 70-plus years, which contained approximately 150, 30 and 60 TCR-sequenced participants, respectively. A total of 230 to 250 trial participants underwent TCR sequencing, of whom about 210 had received two doses of AZD1222 and about 26 had received two doses of the MenACWY control vaccine.

As for this clone: The antigen this receptor binds is unknown. No per-base quality is available; no much larger clone lies one base away.

The time point label on this specimen signifies: baseline before first vaccination. Vaccinee samples came from UK trials COV001 and COV002, including a single-blind randomized controlled phase 2/3 trial of AZD1222 (ChAdOx1 nCoV-19) in healthy adults. Trial participant PBMC samples were collected at day 0 and day 28 after the second dose for TCRbeta chain sequencing. The CDR3 regions of human TCRbeta chains were subjected to immunosequencing. Per the authors' processing: Repertoire TCRs were checked for matches against a reference library of SARS-CoV-2-specific TCRs that had been generated using the MIRA antigen-specificity platform. Breadth was defined as the fraction of unique TCRs that were SARS-CoV-2-associated. Depth was defined as the fraction of total T cells that were SARS-CoV-2-associated. Using the MIRA data, every spike-specific TCR was mapped to the spike region that the TCR reacted to and assigned to either a CD4 or a CD8 class. Log10-transformed breadth and depth values were compared by one-way ANOVA with Sidak's multiple comparisons tests. TCRdb obtained this table from immuneACCESS and retained in-frame rearrangements with V and J assigned. These tables miss some clones; where compared with another copy, unresolved V genes account for less than half of the shortfall, and the remainder is unexplained. D and trimming were read from the DNA, whereas the V and J calls and clone size are those reported in that table. For this sample there are 100,000 to 150,000 clones; roughly 90% appear just once. The biggest ten clones account for 5.5% to 7% of the sample.

From V the trimming removes 3 bases and from J it removes 3 bases, while the gene matches leave 3 bases of the junction unaccounted for. Including the terminal cysteine and phenylalanine, the CDR3 comprises 16 residues. The CDR3 DNA has 48 bases and is translated from base 1. CDR1 and CDR2 are drawn from the germline V gene: MRHNA, SNTAGT. Study-level results and caveats: The 56-69-year group was small, and its depth increase did not reach significance, likely because of low power. Because no day 14 peak-response samples were available, repertoires were characterized only after the peak T cell response. Vaccine-associated CD4 TCRs spanned the whole spike protein, with dominant responses in regions 160-218 and 743-854. Participants were mostly white British and included more females than males, and it was suggested by the authors that clonal diversity may have been underestimated. Conclusions about previously exposed vaccinees are limited, since just a handful of AZD1222 recipients were seropositive for SARS-CoV-2 at baseline. Reportedly, almost half of the unique spike-specific TCRs recognized epitopes lying outside the regions that are mutated in the B.1.351 and B.1.1.7 variants. Spike-specific TCR breadth and depth rose significantly after two AZD1222 doses compared with day 0 and with MenACWY recipients.

The V and J segments used are TRBV6-4 and TRBJ2-1, and 12 bases in between align with TRBD2. This receptor was taken from an adult in good health. Source: peripheral blood, taken on day 0 of AZD1222 vaccination. The nucleotides read TGTGCCAGCAGTGAGACTAGCGGGGGTATCTACAATGAGCAGTTCTTC. Its protein reads: CASSETSGGIYNEQFF.